Each of the 14 T cell receptor beta chains below was sequenced from the same sample in a study of PD-L1 blockade in urothelial cancer (dated by TCRdb to about 2017). The time point label here, explained by the study, means: pretreatment peripheral blood. Library prep was done by the immunoSEQ multiplex PCR assay. Entries here come from immuneACCESS through TCRdb and include only in-frame sequences with V and J called. Some clones fail to appear in such tables; in the studies checked, an unresolved V gene covers under half of the shortfall, and the cause of the remainder is unknown. The sample data list 95,000 or so clones, and around nine tenths of these were observed just once. The ten largest make up more than 1.5% of the sample. The sample here was PBMCs, taken around atezolizumab (anti-PD-L1) treatment. The receptors originated from a man aged 55 to 70 with urothelial cancer.

The rearrangement uses TRBV19 and TRBJ1-5; 12 nucleotides agree with TRBD1. CDR1 and CDR2 (germline): LNHDA, SQIVND (reference sequence). The V and J ends lost 7 bases and 2 bases, in that order; junction bases with no gene match: 12. The length of the CDR3 is 18 residues. In DNA form, the CDR3 reads TGTGCCAGTAAGGATTTAGGGACAGGGGGCGTCGGCAATCAGCCCCAGCATTTT. Translating gives CASKDLGTGGVGNQPQHF.

V and J are TRBV30 and TRBJ2-7; tentatively, D is TRBD1 (6 bases). The V and J ends lost 3 bases and 3 bases respectively, with 12 bases between them. Germline CDR1 is GTSNPN and CDR2 is SVGIG (reference sequence). This CDR3 contains 13 residues. The CDR3 sequence is CAWSRGDNYEQYF. DNA for the CDR3: TGTGCCTGGAGCCGAGGGGACAACTACGAGCAGTACTTC.

J is TRBJ2-3 and V is TRBV5-1; 9 bases are a match to TRBD1. CDR1 is SGHRS, CDR2 YFSETQ, per germline. CDR3 length: 15 residues. The V gene end was trimmed by 7 bases and the J gene end by 6 bases; junction bases not matched to a gene: 12. The CDR3 sequence: CASGLRGDREDTQYF. The CDR3 nucleotides are TGCGCCAGCGGCCTGAGGGGGGACAGGGAGGATACGCAGTATTTT.

The genes are TRBV5-6 and TRBJ1-6; perhaps TRBD1 as D (5 bases). Germline CDR1 reads SGHDT; CDR2 reads YYEEEE. The CDR3 is made up of 15 amino acids. Trimming cost V 4 bases and J 9 bases, with 17 bases left between them. DNA for the CDR3: TGTGCCAGCAGCGCTGGGGGGGTCGTTATTTCACCCCTCCACTTT. The encoded protein is CASSAGGVVISPLHF.

The chain carries TRBV5-1 and TRBJ1-5; D unclear. The V gene's germline CDR1 is SGHRS and CDR2 YFSETQ. Trimming shortened V by 5 bases and J by 10 bases, and 19 bases separated the two germline ends. This CDR3 is built from 14 residues. DNA for the CDR3: TGCGCCAGCAGTACGTCAGGAGGAGAGAGTCCCCAGCATTTT. Its translation: CASSTSGGESPQHF.

The chain joins TRBV4-3 to TRBJ2-7; TRBD2 matches at 8 bases. CDR1 and CDR2 (germline): LGHNA, YSLEER. V dropped 0 bases and J dropped 6; count of bases not matched to a gene: 4. This CDR3 comprises 14 residues. In nucleotides, the CDR3 is TGCGCCAGCAGCCAAGATCGCGGGGGGAGCGAGCAGTACTTC. It specifies CASSQDRGGSEQYF.

The chain combines TRBV7-2 with TRBJ2-2; a weak D match, TRBD2 (6 bases). Trimming cost V 3 bases and J 0 bases, with 11 bases left between them. Germline-derived CDR1 and CDR2 are SGHTA and FQGNSA. The CDR3 is made up of 16 amino acids. CDR3 protein: CASSFSGTTNTGELFF. The DNA for the CDR3 is TGTGCCAGCAGCTTTAGCGGCACAACGAACACCGGGGAGCTGTTTTTT.

The gene calls are TRBV7-9 and TRBJ1-1, with D uncertain. Deletions cut 0 bases from V and 10 bases from J, with 9 bases between. CDR1 is SEHNR, CDR2 FQNEAQ, per germline (reference sequence). The CDR3 is 12 residues long. CDR3 nucleotide sequence: TGTGCCAGCAGCTTAGCGTGGTCGGGAGCTTTCTTT. Protein sequence: CASSLAWSGAFF.

The chain recombines TRBV7-8 with TRBJ1-1, with D uncertain. Trimming shortened V by 1 base and J by 0 bases, and 12 bases separated the two germline ends. The CDR3 runs to 16 residues. Germline CDR1 reads SGHVS; CDR2 reads FQNEAQ. As DNA, the CDR3 is TGTGCCAGCAGCTTAGAAGCGCTCATGATGAACACTGAAGCTTTCTTT. Translated: CASSLEALMMNTEAFF.

This chain links TRBV28 with TRBJ2-7; unclear D gene. Trimming cost V 3 bases and J 7 bases, with 13 bases left between them. The CDR3 has 13 amino acids. The germline V gene has CDR1 MDHEN and CDR2 SYDVKM. In DNA, the CDR3 is TGTGCCAGCAGTTTGAACCCTACGTTGGAGCAGTACTTC. Encoded protein: CASSLNPTLEQYF. The variable domain in full, completed from reference TRBV28 and TRBJ2-7, reads DVKVTQSSRYLVKRTGEKVFLECVQDMDHENMFWYRQDPGLGLRLIYFSYDVKMKEKGDIPEGYSVSREKKERFSLILESASTNQTSMYLCASSLNPTLEQYFGPGTRLTVT.

V and J are TRBV6-5 and TRBJ2-7; 9 bases map to TRBD2. Per germline, CDR1 MNHEY and CDR2 SVGAGI. CDR3 length: 14 residues. V lost 5 bases to trimming and J lost 6 bases; unmatched junction nucleotides: 8. In nucleotides, the CDR3 is TGTGCCAGCAGTCCCTTAGCGGGAGCTGCCGAGCAGTACTTC. This sequence encodes CASSPLAGAAEQYF.

The chain has TRBV5-1 and TRBJ2-7, with a tentative D call TRBD1 (6 bases). Looked up from germline, CDR1 is SGHRS and CDR2 is YFSETQ. This CDR3 comprises 17 residues. Trimming cost V 0 bases and J 0 bases, with 16 bases left between them. CDR3 loop: CASSLVTVGQRSYEQYF. CDR3 nucleotide sequence: TGCGCCAGCAGCTTGGTAACGGTAGGACAGCGCTCCTACGAGCAGTACTTC.

The chain carries TRBV18 and TRBJ2-5, with D tentatively TRBD2 (6 bases). The CDR3 length is 12 residues. V lost 3 bases to trimming and J lost 5 bases, with 7 bases between them. Per germline, CDR1 KGHSH and CDR2 LQKENI. The CDR3 coding sequence is TGTGCCAGCTCACCTGGGGGGGAGACCCAGTACTTC. Amino acids: CASSPGGETQYF.

The chain combines TRBV7-2 with TRBJ1-2; D gene uncertain. Germline V gene sequence: CDR1 SGHTA, CDR2 FQGNSA. Trimming left V 2 bases short and J 4 bases short, with 11 bases between. This CDR3 region has 14 residues. CDR3 in DNA: TGTGCCAGCAGCTTATATGCAGAACGCTATGGCTACACCTTC. Translation gives CASSLYAERYGYTF. The full variable domain, rest sourced from reference TRBV7-2 and TRBJ1-2, is GAGVSQSPSNKVTEKGKDVELRCDPISGHTALYWYRQSLGQGLEFLIYFQGNSAPDKSGLPSDRFSAERTGGSVSTLTIQRTQQEDSAVYLCASSLYAERYGYTFGSGTRLTVV.